This T cell receptor (beta chain) appears in the sequencing data of a study of vaccination and CD4 T cells after COVID-19. Whole-study context: Nasal swab PCR showed SARS-CoV-2 in convalescent patients, under ten with mild and one with severe disease.

The treatment here: roughly 10-day PBMC culture with coronavirus spike peptide pools or control peptides (ViraFEST assay). Peptide pool stimulation in ViraFEST expanded antigen-specific T cells, whose TCRs were then sequenced. Culture of about 1.8 million PBMCs per well took place with around 10 IU/ml IL-2 and roughly 9.5 ug/ml peptide pools. The Oncomine TCR Beta short-read assay was applied to DNA of cultured CD4+ T cells. Genomic DNA was drawn out of CD4+ T cells grown in culture. TCRdb called the PCR reads again in MiXCR, with one record for every CDR3 protein. The sample has some 14,000 distinct CDR3 sequences, approximately 40% seen once. A note on this clonotype: Its antigen is unidentified.

Germline V gene sequence: CDR1 DFQATT, CDR2 SNEGSKA (reference sequence). V dropped 5 bases and J dropped 1; count of bases not matched to a gene: 14. This CDR3 comprises 17 residues. The sequenced material came from CD4+ T cells from blood, cultured in vitro. This sequence joins TRBV20-1 and TRBJ1-1, with 9 bases fitting TRBD1. The origin of this receptor is a human donor who had recovered from COVID-19. The CDR3 sequence: CSAYPGTGISRNTEAFF. CDR3 nucleotides: TGCAGTGCTTACCCGGGGACAGGGATCAGCCGGAACACTGAAGCTTTCTTT.